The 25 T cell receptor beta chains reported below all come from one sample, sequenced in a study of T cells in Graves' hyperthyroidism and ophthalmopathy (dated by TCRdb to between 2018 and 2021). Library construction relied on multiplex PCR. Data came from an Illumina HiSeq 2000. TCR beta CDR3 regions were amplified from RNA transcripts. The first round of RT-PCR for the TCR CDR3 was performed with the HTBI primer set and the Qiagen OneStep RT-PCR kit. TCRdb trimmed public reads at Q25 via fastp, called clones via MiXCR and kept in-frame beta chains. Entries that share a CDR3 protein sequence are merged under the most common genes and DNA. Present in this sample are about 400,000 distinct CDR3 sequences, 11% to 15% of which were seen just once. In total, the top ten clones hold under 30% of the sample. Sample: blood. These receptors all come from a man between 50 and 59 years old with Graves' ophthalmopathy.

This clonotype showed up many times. The CDR3 loop reads CSARGDLAGNLDEQYF. CDR3 in DNA: TGCAGTGCTAGGGGAGACCTAGCGGGAAATCTTGACGAGCAGTACTTC. The chain couples TRBV20-1 to TRBJ2-7, with TRBD2 identical over 9 bases. CDR3 length: 16 residues. Per the germline V gene, CDR1 is DFQATT and CDR2 is SNEGSKA (reference sequence). The ends lost 3 bases at V and 5 bases at J; junction bases unmatched: 14.

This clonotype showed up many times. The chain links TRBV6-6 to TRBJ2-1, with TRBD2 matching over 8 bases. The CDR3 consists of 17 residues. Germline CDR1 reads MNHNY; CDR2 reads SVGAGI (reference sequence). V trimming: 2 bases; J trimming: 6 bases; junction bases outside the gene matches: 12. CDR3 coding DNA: TGTGCCAGCAGTTACAGGGAGGTTGCGGGAGGTGGCAATGAGCAGTTCTTC. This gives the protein CASSYREVAGGGNEQFF.

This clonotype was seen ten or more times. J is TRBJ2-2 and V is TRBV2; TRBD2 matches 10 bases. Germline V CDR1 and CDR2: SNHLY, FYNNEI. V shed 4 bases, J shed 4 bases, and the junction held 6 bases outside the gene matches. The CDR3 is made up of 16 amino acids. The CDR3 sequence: CASSVTGTSATGELFF. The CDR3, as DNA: TGTGCCAGCAGTGTTACCGGGACTAGCGCCACCGGGGAGCTGTTTTTT.

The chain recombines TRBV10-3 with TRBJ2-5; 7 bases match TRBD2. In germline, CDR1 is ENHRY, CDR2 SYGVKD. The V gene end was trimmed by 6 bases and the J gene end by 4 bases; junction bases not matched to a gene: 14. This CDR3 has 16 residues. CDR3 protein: CAIRNAGAPAGETQYF. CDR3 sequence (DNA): TGTGCCATCAGGAACGCGGGAGCCCCAGCGGGAGAGACCCAGTACTTC.

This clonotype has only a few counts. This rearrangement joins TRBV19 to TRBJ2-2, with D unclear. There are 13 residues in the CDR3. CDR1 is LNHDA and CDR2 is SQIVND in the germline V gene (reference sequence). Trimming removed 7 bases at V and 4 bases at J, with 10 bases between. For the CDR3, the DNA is TGTGCCAGTATATATTGGGTCACCGGGGAGCTGTTTTTT. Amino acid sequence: CASIYWVTGELFF.

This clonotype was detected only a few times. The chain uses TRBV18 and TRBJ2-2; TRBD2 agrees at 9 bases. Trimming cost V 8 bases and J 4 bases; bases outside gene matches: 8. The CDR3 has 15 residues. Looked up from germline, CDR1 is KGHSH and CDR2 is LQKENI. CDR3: CASQKAGGRTGELFF. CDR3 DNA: TGTGCCAGCCAAAAAGCGGGAGGCCGCACCGGGGAGCTGTTTTTT. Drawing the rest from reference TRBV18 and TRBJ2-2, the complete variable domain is NAGVMQNPRHLVRRRGQEARLRCSPMKGHSHVYWYRQLPEEGLKFMVYLQKENIIDESGMPKERFSAEFPKEGPSILRIQQVVRGDSAAYFCASQKAGGRTGELFFGEGSRLTVL.

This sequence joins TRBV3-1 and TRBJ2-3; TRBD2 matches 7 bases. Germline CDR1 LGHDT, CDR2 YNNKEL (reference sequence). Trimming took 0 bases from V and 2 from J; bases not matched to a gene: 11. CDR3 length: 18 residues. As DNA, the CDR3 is TGTGCCAGCAGCCAAGAGAGCCTCCTTGCGGGGGTCACAGATACGCAGTATTTT. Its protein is CASSQESLLAGVTDTQYF.

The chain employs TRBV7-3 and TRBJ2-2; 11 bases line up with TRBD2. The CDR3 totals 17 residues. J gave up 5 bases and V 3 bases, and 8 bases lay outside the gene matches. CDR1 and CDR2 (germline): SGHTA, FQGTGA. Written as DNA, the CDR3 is TGTGCCAGCAGCTTGGGGCTAGCGGGAGGACGAACCGGGGAGCTGTTTTTT. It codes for CASSLGLAGGRTGELFF.

The CDR3 loop reads CASSPKRNTDTQYF. The DNA of the CDR3 is TGTGCCAGCAGCCCCAAGCGGAACACAGATACGCAGTATTTT. The chain couples TRBV9 to TRBJ2-3; a weak D match, TRBD2 (5 bases). Germline V gene data show CDR1 as SGDLS and CDR2 as YYNGEE. Trimming left V 4 bases short and J 2 bases short, with 11 bases between. The CDR3 contains 14 residues.

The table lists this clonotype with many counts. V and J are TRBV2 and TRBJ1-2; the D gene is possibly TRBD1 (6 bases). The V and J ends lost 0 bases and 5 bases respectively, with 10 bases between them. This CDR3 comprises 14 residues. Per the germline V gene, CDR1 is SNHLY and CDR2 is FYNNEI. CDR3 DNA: TGTGCCAGCAGTGAAGCCGGGACACAATATGGCTACACCTTC. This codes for CASSEAGTQYGYTF.

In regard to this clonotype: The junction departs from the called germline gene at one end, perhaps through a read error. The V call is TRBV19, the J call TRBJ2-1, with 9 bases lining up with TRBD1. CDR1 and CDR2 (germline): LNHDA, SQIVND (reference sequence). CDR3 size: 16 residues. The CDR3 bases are TGTGACAGTAGTATTTACGGGACAGGGTCAGAAAATGAGCAGTTCTTC. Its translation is CDSSIYGTGSENEQFF.

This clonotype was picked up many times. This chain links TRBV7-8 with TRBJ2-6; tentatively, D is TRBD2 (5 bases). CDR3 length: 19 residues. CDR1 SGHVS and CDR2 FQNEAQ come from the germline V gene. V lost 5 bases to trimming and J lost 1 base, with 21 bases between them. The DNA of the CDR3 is TGTGCCAGCAGCGGACGGAGGTTGAACCCCGGATCTGGGGCCAACGTCCTGACTTTC. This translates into CASSGRRLNPGSGANVLTF.

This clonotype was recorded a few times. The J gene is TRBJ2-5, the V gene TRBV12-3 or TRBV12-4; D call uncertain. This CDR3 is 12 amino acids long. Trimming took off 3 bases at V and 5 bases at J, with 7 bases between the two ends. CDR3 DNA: TGTGCCAGCAGTTTGGTGATGGAGACCCAGTACTTC. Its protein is CASSLVMETQYF.

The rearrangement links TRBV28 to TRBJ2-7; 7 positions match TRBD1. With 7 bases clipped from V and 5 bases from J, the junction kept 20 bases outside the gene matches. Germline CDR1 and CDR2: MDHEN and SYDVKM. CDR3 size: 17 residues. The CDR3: CASTKQGVLLEFHEQYF. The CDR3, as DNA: TGTGCCAGCACTAAGCAGGGGGTCCTGCTAGAGTTTCACGAGCAGTACTTC.

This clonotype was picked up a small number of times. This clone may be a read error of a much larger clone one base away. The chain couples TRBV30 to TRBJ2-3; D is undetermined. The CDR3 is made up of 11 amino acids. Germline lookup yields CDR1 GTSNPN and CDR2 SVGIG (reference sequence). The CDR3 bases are TGTACCTGGAGTGAGGCAGATACGCAGTATTTT. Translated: CTWSEADTQYF.

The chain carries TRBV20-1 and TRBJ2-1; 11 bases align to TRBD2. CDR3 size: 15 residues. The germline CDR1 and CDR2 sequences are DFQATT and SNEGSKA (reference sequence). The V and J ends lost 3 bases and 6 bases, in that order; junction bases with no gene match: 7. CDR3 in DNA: TGCAGTGCTAGGGCTACTAGCGGGAGCGGCAATGAGCAGTTCTTC. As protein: CSARATSGSGNEQFF.

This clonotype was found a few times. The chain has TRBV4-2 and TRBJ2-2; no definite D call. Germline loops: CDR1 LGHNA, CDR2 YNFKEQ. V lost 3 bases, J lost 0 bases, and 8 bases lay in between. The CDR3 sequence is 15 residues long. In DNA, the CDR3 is TGTGCCAGCAGCCACTCTCCCCCGAACACCGGGGAGCTGTTTTTT. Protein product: CASSHSPPNTGELFF.

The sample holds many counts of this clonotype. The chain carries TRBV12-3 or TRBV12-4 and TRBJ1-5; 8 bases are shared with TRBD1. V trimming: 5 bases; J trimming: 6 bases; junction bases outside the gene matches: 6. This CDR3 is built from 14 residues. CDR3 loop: CASSPAGGPQPQHF. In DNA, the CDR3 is TGTGCCAGCAGTCCCGCAGGGGGCCCTCAGCCCCAGCATTTT.

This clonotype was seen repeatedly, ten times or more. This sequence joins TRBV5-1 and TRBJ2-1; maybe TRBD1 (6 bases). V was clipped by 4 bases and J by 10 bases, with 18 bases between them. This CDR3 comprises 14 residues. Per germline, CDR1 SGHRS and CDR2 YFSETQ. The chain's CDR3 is CASSPRTADAEQFF. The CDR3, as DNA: TGCGCCAGCAGCCCGCGGACAGCCGATGCGGAGCAGTTCTTC.

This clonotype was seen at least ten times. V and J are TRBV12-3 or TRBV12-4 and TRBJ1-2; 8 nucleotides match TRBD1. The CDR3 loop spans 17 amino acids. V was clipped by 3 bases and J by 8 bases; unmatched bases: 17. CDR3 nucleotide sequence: TGTGCCAGCAGTTTGTTCCGTCGAGGACAGGGAGGTCGGGGCTACACCTTC. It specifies CASSLFRRGQGGRGYTF.

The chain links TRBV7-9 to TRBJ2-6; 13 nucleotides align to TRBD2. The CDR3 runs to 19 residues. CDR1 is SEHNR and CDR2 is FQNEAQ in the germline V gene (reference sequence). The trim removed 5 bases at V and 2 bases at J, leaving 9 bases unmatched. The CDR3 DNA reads TGTGCCAGCAGCCCCCGGGGGACTAGCGGGATACCTGGGGCCAACGTCCTGACTTTC. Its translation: CASSPRGTSGIPGANVLTF.

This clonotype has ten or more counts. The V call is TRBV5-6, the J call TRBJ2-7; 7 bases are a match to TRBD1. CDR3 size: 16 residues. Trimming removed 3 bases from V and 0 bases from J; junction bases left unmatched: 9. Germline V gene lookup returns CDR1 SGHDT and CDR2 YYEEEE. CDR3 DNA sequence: TGTGCCAGCAGCTCCTTCACGACAGGGAGCTCCTACGAGCAGTACTTC. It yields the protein CASSSFTTGSSYEQYF.

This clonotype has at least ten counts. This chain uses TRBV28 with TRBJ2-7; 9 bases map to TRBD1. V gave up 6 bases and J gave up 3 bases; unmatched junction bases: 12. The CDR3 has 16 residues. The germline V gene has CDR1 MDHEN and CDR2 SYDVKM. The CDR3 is CASSSGSGQGHYEQYF. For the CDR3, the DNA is TGTGCCAGCAGCTCGGGCTCGGGACAGGGACACTACGAGCAGTACTTC.

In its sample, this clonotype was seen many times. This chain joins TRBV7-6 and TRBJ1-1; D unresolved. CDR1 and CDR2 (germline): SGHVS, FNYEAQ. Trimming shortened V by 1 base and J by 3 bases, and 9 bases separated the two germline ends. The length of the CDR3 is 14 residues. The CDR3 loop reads CASSLEDGHTEAFF. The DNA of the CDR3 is TGTGCCAGCAGCTTAGAGGACGGGCACACTGAAGCTTTCTTT. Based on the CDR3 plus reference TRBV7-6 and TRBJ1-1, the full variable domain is GAGVSQSPRYKVTKRGQDVALRCDPISGHVSLYWYRQALGQGPEFLTYFNYEAQQDKSGLPNDRFSAERPEGSISTLTIQRTEQRDSAMYRCASSLEDGHTEAFFGQGTRLTVV.

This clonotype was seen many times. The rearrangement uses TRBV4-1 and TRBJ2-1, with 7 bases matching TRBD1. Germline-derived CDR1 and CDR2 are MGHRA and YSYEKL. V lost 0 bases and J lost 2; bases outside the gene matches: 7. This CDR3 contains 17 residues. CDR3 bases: TGCGCCAGCAGCCAAGATCTAGCCAGGGGGACCTACAATGAGCAGTTCTTC. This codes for CASSQDLARGTYNEQFF.